The 19 T cell receptor beta chains listed next were all sequenced from one sample in a study of shared clonotypes between healthy human individuals. TCRdb's table, derived via immunoSEQ multiplex PCR, lists solely in-frame clones and lacks some. The sample has nearly 1,000,000 clones, more than 75% seen once; the top ten hold about 1.5%. Source material: memory CD4+ T cells sorted from blood. Subset in this sample: CD45RA-negative fraction. The source is a man between 18 and 29 years old in good health.

A few counts support this clone. The chain recombines TRBV6-6 with TRBJ1-1; D remains ambiguous. CDR1 is MNHNY and CDR2 is SVGAGI in the germline V gene (reference sequence). The CDR3 runs to 14 residues. The ends were cut back, 0 bases at V and 4 bases at J, with 9 bases in the middle. In nucleotides, the CDR3 is TGTGCCAGCAGTTACTCGACGGGGAGCACTGAAGCTTTCTTT. Protein product: CASSYSTGSTEAFF.

The genes are TRBV12-5 and TRBJ2-5, with 10 bases aligning to TRBD1. V gave up 1 base and J gave up 8 bases; unmatched junction bases: 16. Germline CDR1 and CDR2: LGHNT and FRNRAP. CDR3 size: 18 residues. The CDR3 bases are TGTGCTAGTGGTTTGGGGGGAAAGGACGGGACAGGGGTTTCCACCCAGTACTTC. It specifies CASGLGGKDGTGVSTQYF.

J is TRBJ1-1 and V is TRBV12-5; 7 nucleotides line up with TRBD1. The CDR3 extends over 15 amino acids. Looked up from germline, CDR1 is LGHNT and CDR2 is FRNRAP. Losses at the gene ends were 5 bases for V and 6 bases for J; bases not matched to a gene: 12. The CDR3 here is CASGPSGGGGAEAFF. In nucleotides, the CDR3 is TGTGCTAGTGGTCCCTCAGGGGGAGGGGGCGCTGAAGCTTTCTTT.

V is TRBV11-2 and J is TRBJ2-5; possibly TRBD1 for D (6 bases). The CDR3 is 15 residues long. The V and J ends lost 1 base and 2 bases respectively, with 11 bases between them. Germline CDR1 is SGHAT and CDR2 is FQNNGV. CDR3 amino acids: CASSLAPGQQETQYF. CDR3 DNA: TGTGCCAGCAGCTTAGCCCCCGGACAGCAAGAGACCCAGTACTTC.

This clone has ten or more counts. This chain joins TRBV28 and TRBJ1-1; D perhaps matches TRBD1 (6 bases). From germline, CDR1 is MDHEN and CDR2 SYDVKM. V lost 2 bases to trimming and J lost 6 bases, with 16 bases between them. The CDR3 has 15 amino acids. The CDR3 sequence is CASSLKSGVGPEAFF. CDR3 DNA sequence: TGTGCCAGCAGTTTAAAGTCAGGGGTAGGGCCTGAAGCTTTCTTT.

CDR3 DNA sequence: TGTGCCAGTAGTACAATACAGGGTGTTGATAGCAATCAGCCCCAGCATTTT. Its translation is CASSTIQGVDSNQPQHF. This chain connects TRBV19 to TRBJ1-5; weak D call: TRBD1 (6 bases). CDR3 length equals 17 residues. Trimming cost V 4 bases and J 0 bases, with 16 bases left between them. Germline V gene sequence: CDR1 LNHDA, CDR2 SQIVND (reference sequence).

This chain links TRBV6-1 with TRBJ2-3; 8 bases align to TRBD1. Germline CDR1 MNHNS, CDR2 SASEGT. The CDR3 runs to 14 residues. Trimming took 4 bases from V and 5 from J; bases not matched to a gene: 5. DNA of the CDR3: TGTGCCAGCAGTGGGACTACAGGGGGAGATACGCAGTATTTT. Its protein is CASSGTTGGDTQYF.

The chain uses TRBV11-2 and TRBJ2-3; TRBD2 matches at 7 bases. The CDR3 extends over 19 amino acids. Germline assignment: CDR1 SGHAT and CDR2 FQNNGV. The junction had 16 bases not matched to a gene; V was cut back by 4 bases and J by 0 bases. The CDR3 reads CASSSHFTRGTTSTDTQYF. The CDR3 region has the DNA TGTGCCAGCAGCTCCCATTTCACGCGGGGGACTACTAGCACAGATACGCAGTATTTT.

This chain uses TRBV28 with TRBJ2-4; 9 nucleotides agree with TRBD2. Germline CDR1 is MDHEN and CDR2 is SYDVKM. V lost 5 bases, J lost 1 base, and 9 bases stayed unmatched. The CDR3 loop spans 17 amino acids. CDR3: CASSGGSGGLAKNIQYF. CDR3 DNA sequence: TGTGCCAGCAGTGGAGGAAGCGGGGGGTTGGCCAAAAACATTCAGTACTTC. Together with reference TRBV28 and TRBJ2-4, the CDR3 gives the full variable domain: DVKVTQSSRYLVKRTGEKVFLECVQDMDHENMFWYRQDPGLGLRLIYFSYDVKMKEKGDIPEGYSVSREKKERFSLILESASTNQTSMYLCASSGGSGGLAKNIQYFGAGTRLSVL.

The chain couples TRBV19 to TRBJ2-1, with 13 positions matching TRBD2. Germline loops: CDR1 LNHDA, CDR2 SQIVND (reference sequence). The CDR3 has 15 amino acids. The V gene end was trimmed by 4 bases and the J gene end by 4 bases; junction bases not matched to a gene: 1. CDR3 amino acids: CASSRGLAGYNEQFF. CDR3 bases: TGTGCCAGTAGTAGGGGACTAGCGGGATACAATGAGCAGTTCTTC.

V and J are TRBV28 and TRBJ1-2; tentative D call: TRBD1 (6 bases). Germline V CDR1 and CDR2: MDHEN, SYDVKM. V was trimmed by 7 bases and J by 4 bases, leaving 7 bases between them. This CDR3 has 11 residues. In DNA form, the CDR3 reads TGTGCCAGCAACAGGGCCTATGGCTACACCTTC. This gives the protein CASNRAYGYTF.

The chain links TRBV19 to TRBJ2-5; the D is unclear. The CDR3 runs to 14 residues. V gave up 5 bases and J gave up 5 bases, with 15 bases separating them. CDR1 is LNHDA, CDR2 SQIVND, per germline (reference sequence). CDR3 in amino acids: CASSVSGVRETQYF. In DNA form, the CDR3 reads TGTGCCAGTAGTGTGAGTGGCGTTCGGGAGACCCAGTACTTC.

This chain uses TRBV19 with TRBJ2-2; D unclear. Trimming cost V 6 bases and J 0 bases, with 8 bases left between them. This CDR3 contains 14 residues. Germline loops: CDR1 LNHDA, CDR2 SQIVND (reference sequence). The chain's CDR3 is CASRTDANTGELFF. The DNA for the CDR3 is TGTGCCAGTAGAACAGACGCGAACACCGGGGAGCTGTTTTTT.

This chain joins TRBV5-1 and TRBJ1-1; the D is unclear. Germline V gene data show CDR1 as SGHRS and CDR2 as YFSETQ. V lost 5 bases, J lost 8 bases, and 16 bases lay in between. The CDR3 is 13 amino acids. This chain's CDR3 is CASRPTLTAEAFF. Here the CDR3 DNA reads TGCGCCAGCAGGCCGACCTTGACCGCCGAAGCTTTCTTT.

This clone was seen only a few times. The CDR3, as DNA: TGTGCCTGGAGTGACCCGGATCAGCCCCAGCATTTT. The encoded protein is CAWSDPDQPQHF. The rearrangement links TRBV30 to TRBJ1-5; D gene unclear. The germline CDR1 and CDR2 sequences are GTSNPN and SVGIG (reference sequence). Trimming shortened V by 1 base and J by 5 bases, and 6 bases separated the two germline ends. The CDR3 runs to 12 residues.

V usage is TRBV29-1 and J usage is TRBJ2-7, with D perhaps assigned TRBD1 or TRBD2 (6 bases each). The CDR3 is made up of 13 amino acids. Per the germline V gene, CDR1 is SQVTM and CDR2 is ANQGSEA. V dropped 6 bases and J dropped 2 bases, with 14 bases sitting between them. CDR3 DNA: TGCAGCGTGGCGGGATCAGGGGCCTACGAGCAGTACTTC. It is translated as CSVAGSGAYEQYF.

Concerning this clone: In the same sample, other DNA sequences code for this CDR3. CDR3 loop: CSASGGETQYF. The DNA for the CDR3 is TGCAGTGCTAGCGGGGGGGAGACCCAGTACTTC. This chain uses TRBV20-1 with TRBJ2-5, with 7 bases matching TRBD2. Trimming took 3 bases from V and 5 from J; bases not matched to a gene: 0. This CDR3 is built from 11 residues. Germline values: CDR1 DFQATT, CDR2 SNEGSKA (reference sequence).

The chain has TRBV6-6 and TRBJ2-7; D possibly corresponds to TRBD2 (6 bases). CDR3 length: 14 residues. CDR1 is MNHNY, CDR2 SVGAGI, per germline (reference sequence). Trimming took off 8 bases at V and 1 base at J, with 15 bases between the two ends. The CDR3 sequence: CASEFSGDSYEQYF. The CDR3, as DNA: TGTGCCAGCGAGTTTAGCGGAGATTCCTACGAGCAGTACTTC.

J is TRBJ1-1 and V is TRBV30, with a possible D match to TRBD1 (5 bases). Germline V gives CDR1 GTSNPN, CDR2 SVGIG (reference sequence). V gave up 8 bases and J gave up 2 bases, with 9 bases separating them. There are 11 residues in the CDR3. The CDR3 nucleotides read TGTGCCGGGGCGCCTAACACTGAAGCTTTCTTT. This translates into CAGAPNTEAFF.